These 24 T cell receptor beta chains share one sample of origin, sequenced in a study of spatial heterogeneity in lung cancer. Time point: blood at routine non-recurrence follow-up after resection. One entry per CDR3 protein, called by TCRdb with MiXCR from the 5' RACE reads. The data contain approximately 700 distinct CDR3 sequences, 65% to 80% of them seen just once; the ten biggest clones take up over 25%. The source material was PBMCs, sampled at follow-up. The receptor source for this set is a female donor with early-stage non-small cell lung cancer.

Of note for this clonotype: This beta chain came through as a stray read in a library set up for alpha chains, and its size says little. The rearrangement joins TRBV3-1 to TRBJ1-1; D remains ambiguous. V dropped 6 bases and J dropped 1 base, with 3 bases sitting between them. Looked up from germline, CDR1 is LGHDT and CDR2 is YNNKEL (reference sequence). The CDR3 is 11 amino acids. CDR3 bases: TGTGCCAGCAGAAGGAACACTGAAGCTTTCTTT. Translation gives CASRRNTEAFF.

A note on this clonotype: This beta chain lies outside the target of a library built for alpha chains; its clone size means little. CDR3 bases: TGCAGCGCCGCCCCCGGGACCAACTATGGCTACACCTTC. Protein: CSAAPGTNYGYTF. The V gene is TRBV29-1, the J gene TRBJ1-2, with D perhaps TRBD1 (5 bases). The ends were cut back, 7 bases at V and 2 bases at J, with 14 bases in the middle. The germline CDR1 and CDR2 sequences are SQVTM and ANQGSEA. The length of the CDR3 is 13 residues.

Points on this clonotype: Because the library targeted alpha chains, this beta chain is an off-target read whose size means little. The chain joins TRBV20-1 to TRBJ2-1, with D unclear. This CDR3 contains 12 residues. CDR1 is DFQATT and CDR2 is SNEGSKA in the germline V gene (reference sequence). The CDR3, as DNA: TGCAAATACGACACTTCCTACAATGAGCAGTTCTTC. This translates into CKYDTSYNEQFF.

As to this clonotype: For a library built for alpha chains, this beta chain is a stray read; little rests on its size. The chain joins TRBV4-3 to TRBJ2-2; 7 bases are a match to TRBD1. The CDR3 runs 18 residues. CDR1 and CDR2 (germline): LGHNA, YSLEER. Trimming took 0 bases from V and 1 from J; bases not matched to a gene: 8. DNA for the CDR3: TGCGCCAGCAGCCAAGAGTTTCGACAGGGACGGAACACCGGGGAGCTGTTTTTT. Translated, it gives CASSQEFRQGRNTGELFF.

Remarks on this clonotype: This beta chain is an off-target read within a library intended for alpha chains, so its frequency means little. This chain links TRBV4-2 with TRBJ1-4, with 9 positions matching TRBD1. The CDR3 totals 14 residues. Per the germline V gene, CDR1 is LGHNA and CDR2 is YNFKEQ. The ends lost 4 bases at V and 7 bases at J; junction bases unmatched: 4. The CDR3 is CASSPGQGSEKLFF. CDR3 sequence (DNA): TGTGCCAGCAGCCCCGGACAGGGGAGTGAAAAACTGTTTTTT.

In this sample, this clonotype turned up a few times. As an off-target read in a library built for alpha chains, this beta chain has a frequency of little significance. CDR3 amino acids: CATSTQRRSYEQYF. CDR3 bases: TGTGCCACCAGCACCCAACGCCGCTCCTACGAGCAGTACTTC. The chain has TRBV15 and TRBJ2-7, with no clear D. Germline lookup yields CDR1 LNHNV and CDR2 YYDKDF (reference sequence). The V end was cut by 4 bases, the J end by 0 bases, with 10 bases between. There are 14 residues in the CDR3.

To note about this clonotype: A library prepared for alpha chains yielded this beta chain as an off-target read; its size is of little meaning. The chain has TRBV29-1 and TRBJ2-3; D is undetermined. The CDR3 is 12 residues long. V gave up 1 base and J gave up 1 base, with 3 bases separating them. CDR1 is SQVTM, CDR2 ANQGSEA, per germline. The CDR3 bases are TGCAGCGTTGAAGGGGGCACAGATACGCAGTATTTT. It yields the protein CSVEGGTDTQYF.

The table lists this clonotype with a count of one. With the library built for alpha chains, this beta chain is off target and its frequency is not meaningful. The gene calls are TRBV7-9 and TRBJ2-3; no reliable D call. The CDR3 is 13 amino acids. The germline V and J ends were trimmed by 6 bases and 2 bases, with 9 bases remaining between them. Germline loops: CDR1 SEHNR, CDR2 FQNEAQ (reference sequence). The CDR3 DNA reads as TGTGCCAGCAGTTTCGCATCCACAGATACGCAGTATTTT. Its protein is CASSFASTDTQYF. Full variable domain (outside the CDR3, taken from reference TRBV7-9 and TRBJ2-3): DTGVSQNPRHKITKRGQNVTFRCDPISEHNRLYWYRQTLGQGPEFLTYFQNEAQLEKSRLLSDRFSAERPKGSFSTLEIQRTEQGDSAMYLCASSFASTDTQYFGPGTRLTVL.

A note on this clonotype: This beta chain appears as a stray read in a library generated for alpha chains; its size is not informative. This chain links TRBV6-5 with TRBJ2-5; TRBD1 or TRBD2 may be the D gene (5 bases each). This CDR3 has 15 amino acids. Germline-derived CDR1 and CDR2 are MNHEY and SVGAGI. V lost 8 bases to trimming and J lost 4 bases, with 20 bases between them. CDR3: CASELRDGLVETQYF. CDR3 bases: TGTGCCAGCGAACTCAGGGACGGCCTAGTAGAGACCCAGTACTTC.

About this clonotype itself: Because this beta chain is a stray read in a library intended to capture alpha chains, its abundance should not be given much weight. This chain joins TRBV28 and TRBJ2-7; D unresolved. The CDR3 is made up of 12 amino acids. The V end lost 1 base, the J end lost 7 bases, and 8 bases lay between the germline ends. Germline V gives CDR1 MDHEN, CDR2 SYDVKM. CDR3 loop: CASSLSSREQYF. The DNA for the CDR3 is TGTGCCAGCAGTTTATCGAGTAGAGAGCAGTACTTC.

About this clonotype itself: For a library built for alpha chains, this beta chain is a stray read; little rests on its size. The V call is TRBV12-3 or TRBV12-4, the J call TRBJ1-6; D might be TRBD1 (5 bases). The CDR3 length is 15 residues. V lost 5 bases, J lost 0 bases, and 8 bases lay in between. DNA of the CDR3: TGTGCCAGCAGTGGGGGTGGCTCCTATAATTCACCCCTCCACTTT. Amino acid sequence: CASSGGGSYNSPLHF.

Concerning this clonotype itself: This beta chain appears as a stray read in a library generated for alpha chains; its size is not informative. J is TRBJ2-7 and V is TRBV18; the match to TRBD2 covers 7 bases. J was trimmed by 6 bases and V by 6 bases; bases with no gene match: 11. The CDR3 contains 14 residues. Germline CDR1 and CDR2: KGHSH and LQKENI. This CDR3 reads CASSPELARGEQYV. The CDR3 coding sequence is TGTGCCAGCTCTCCTGAACTAGCGCGTGGCGAGCAGTACGTC.

As concerns this clonotype: This beta chain is off target for a library built for alpha chains, so its abundance means little. V gene TRBV7-2 combines with J gene TRBJ2-3; D unresolved. The CDR3 consists of 13 residues. CDR1 is SGHTA, CDR2 FQGNSA, per germline. The germline V and J ends were trimmed by 5 bases and 2 bases, with 8 bases remaining between them. CDR3 sequence: CASSRPTTDTQYF. DNA for the CDR3: TGTGCCAGCAGCCGCCCGACCACAGATACGCAGTATTTT.

This clonotype has a handful of counts. This beta chain is a stray read from a library made for alpha chains; its abundance is not meaningful. The CDR3 coding sequence is TGCAGTGCTAGAGTCGGACCGGGACAGAAGTTCAATCAGCCCCAGCATTTT. Its protein is CSARVGPGQKFNQPQHF. The J gene is TRBJ1-5, the V gene TRBV20-1, with 7 bases lining up with TRBD1. V shed 1 base, J shed 3 bases, and the junction held 12 bases outside the gene matches. CDR3 size: 17 residues. The V gene's germline CDR1 is DFQATT and CDR2 SNEGSKA (reference sequence).

In regard to this clonotype: As an off-target read in a library built for alpha chains, this beta chain has a frequency of little significance. The chain links TRBV12-3 or TRBV12-4 to TRBJ1-1; D remains unclear. This CDR3 has 11 amino acids. V was cut by 6 bases and J by 8 bases, with 10 bases left in between. The CDR3 reads CASSQSPEAFF. CDR3 DNA: TGTGCCAGCAGCCAATCTCCCGAAGCTTTCTTT.

For this clonotype: Because this beta chain is a stray read in a library intended to capture alpha chains, its abundance should not be given much weight. The chain uses TRBV5-1 and TRBJ2-1; 9 bases line up with TRBD2. V lost 1 base, J lost 8 bases, and 13 bases stayed unmatched. Germline CDR1 is SGHRS and CDR2 is YFSETQ. The CDR3 consists of 17 residues. The CDR3 DNA is TGCGCCAGCAGCTTGAGGGGTGCGGGAGGGCCCAGCGATGAGCAGTTCTTC. This translates into CASSLRGAGGPSDEQFF.

On this clonotype: This beta chain is a stray sequence in a library constructed for alpha chains; its clone size is not meaningful. V is TRBV21-1 and J is TRBJ2-4; no DNA check was done on the table's D call, TRBD1. TRBV21-1 is a listed pseudogene. The CDR3 covers 13 residues. The CDR3 is CARLGGGGDIQYF. In nucleotides, the CDR3 is TGTGCCAGACTAGGGGGCGGAGGGGACATTCAGTACTTC.

Comments on this clonotype: A junction end diverges from the germline sequence, so it may reflect a read error. The library was prepared for alpha chains; this beta chain is a stray read, so its frequency means little. CDR3 DNA: TGTGCTAGTAGTATCCAGTTCGGTCGGGTCGGCACAGATACGCAGTATTTT. Protein product: CASSIQFGRVGTDTQYF. The chain couples TRBV19 to TRBJ2-3; D not resolved. Germline V gene data show CDR1 as LNHDA and CDR2 as SQIVND (reference sequence). CDR3 size: 17 residues.

Of note for this clonotype: Little can be read into the size of this beta chain, an off-target read in a library designed for alpha chains. This sequence joins TRBV2 and TRBJ2-3, with a possible D match to TRBD2 (6 bases). V dropped 3 bases and J dropped 2 bases, with 12 bases sitting between them. There are 15 residues in the CDR3. Looked up from germline, CDR1 is SNHLY and CDR2 is FYNNEI. CDR3 bases: TGTGCCAGCAGTGACACGGGAGCCTACACAGATACGCAGTATTTT. It specifies CASSDTGAYTDTQYF.

Concerning this clonotype: This beta chain turned up in a library designed for alpha chains; as an off-target read, its abundance says little. CDR3 residues: CSVDTDGYTF. The DNA for the CDR3 is TGCAGCGTGGACACAGATGGCTACACCTTC. V usage is TRBV29-1 and J usage is TRBJ1-2, with TRBD1 as a possible D gene (5 bases). The CDR3 sequence is 10 residues long. Germline values: CDR1 SQVTM, CDR2 ANQGSEA. Trimming cost V 6 bases and J 6 bases, with 8 bases left between them.

In the case of this clonotype: This beta chain came through as a stray read in a library set up for alpha chains, and its size says little. The chain couples TRBV7-9 to TRBJ1-2; D is unclear. Germline CDR1 is SEHNR and CDR2 is FQNEAQ (reference sequence). Between the trimmed V and J ends, which lost 4 bases and 7 bases, there was a span of 13 bases. The CDR3 has 13 residues. The CDR3 nucleotides read TGTGCCAGCAGCTCGACACCGTTTGGTGGCTACACCTTC. As protein: CASSSTPFGGYTF.

This clonotype was recorded only once. Little can be read into the size of this beta chain, an off-target read in a library designed for alpha chains. This CDR3 is CASSQPGSTDTQYF. CDR3 coding DNA: TGTGCCAGCAGCCAACCGGGGAGCACAGATACGCAGTATTTT. V is TRBV3-1 and J is TRBJ2-3; D possibly corresponds to TRBD2 (5 bases). The CDR3 totals 14 residues. CDR1 and CDR2 from the germline V gene are LGHDT and YNNKEL (reference sequence). The V and J ends lost 2 bases and 0 bases respectively, with 6 bases between them.

Note on this clonotype: The library was prepared for alpha chains; this beta chain is a stray read, so its frequency means little. The chain is built from TRBV7-2 and TRBJ2-5; a weak D match, TRBD2 (6 bases). The CDR3 covers 15 residues. V was clipped by 6 bases and J by 6 bases, with 20 bases between them. Germline V lookup: CDR1 SGHTA, CDR2 FQGNSA. CDR3 loop: CASRPTSRLGKTQYF. The CDR3 nucleotides are TGTGCCAGCAGACCCACTAGCCGGCTAGGGAAGACCCAGTACTTC. The entire variable domain, with the rest obtained from reference TRBV7-2 and TRBJ2-5, is as follows: GAGVSQSPSNKVTEKGKDVELRCDPISGHTALYWYRQSLGQGLEFLIYFQGNSAPDKSGLPSDRFSAERTGGSVSTLTIQRTQQEDSAVYLCASRPTSRLGKTQYFGPGTRLLVL.

With respect to this clonotype: Found in a library prepared for alpha chains, this beta chain is an off-target read, and its abundance has little meaning. V gene TRBV5-4 combines with J gene TRBJ2-3; 13 positions agree with TRBD2. V lost 0 bases, J lost 4 bases, and 8 bases stayed unmatched. Germline V gives CDR1 SGHNT, CDR2 YYREEE (reference sequence). This CDR3 contains 18 residues. The CDR3 protein is CASSLDLLLAGGADTQYF. In nucleotides, the CDR3 is TGTGCCAGCAGCTTGGACCTACTACTAGCGGGAGGGGCAGATACGCAGTATTTT. The complete variable domain, with remaining parts taken from reference TRBV5-4 and TRBJ2-3, reads ETGVTQSPTHLIKTRGQQVTLRCSSQSGHNTVSWYQQALGQGPQFIFQYYREEENGRGNFPPRFSGLQFPNYSSELNVNALELDDSALYLCASSLDLLLAGGADTQYFGPGTRLTVL.